These T cell receptor beta chains were read from a single sample in a study of blood T cell repertoires in COVID-19. This table comes from immunoSEQ multiplex PCR, and its TCRdb copy is limited to in-frame clones, with some not included. This table holds about 270,000 clones, around 89% found once. The sample comprised PBMCs or T cells enriched from blood (not recorded which). These receptors originate from a young woman who had recovered from COVID-19. Each CDR3 is given with its conserved first and last residue. D genes are given only for firm matches. The listing skips clone size in some rows; elsewhere it reads once, few, many or a size class.

>NA|TRBD1|TRBJ1-3|TRBV5-4
CASSRGQSSGNTIYF
TGTGCCAGCAGCAGGGGACAGAGCTCTGGAAACACCATATATTTT
>NA|NA|TRBJ1-5|TRBV19
CASSMAGSSNQPQHF
TGTGCCAGTAGTATGGCGGGGTCGAGCAATCAGCCCCAGCATTTT
>NA|TRBD1|TRBJ2-1|TRBV2
CASTRQGKVGEQFF
TGTGCCAGCACCCGACAGGGAAAGGTTGGTGAGCAGTTCTTC
>NA|NA|TRBJ2-1|TRBV12-3/TRBV12-4
CASSLASYNEQFF
TGTGCCAGCAGTTTGGCCAGTTACAATGAGCAGTTCTTC
>NA|NA|TRBJ1-5|TRBV19
CASSIWTDGSKPQHF
TGTGCCAGTAGTATCTGGACGGATGGGAGCAAGCCCCAGCATTTT
>NA|NA|TRBJ2-5|TRBV29-1
CSAEGTTWRETQYF
TGCAGCGCCGAAGGGACAACCTGGCGGGAGACCCAGTACTTC
>NA|NA|TRBJ2-1|TRBV7-9
CASSLREYDEQFF
TGTGCCAGCAGCTTAAGGGAGTACGATGAGCAGTTCTTC
>NA|NA|TRBJ2-1|TRBV28
CASSLIYSEQFF
TGTGCCAGCAGTCTCATCTACAGTGAGCAGTTCTTC
>NA|TRBD2|TRBJ2-7|TRBV6-5
CASSYSAGGPQEQYF
TGTGCCAGCAGTTACTCGGCGGGGGGGCCCCAAGAGCAGTACTTC
>few|NA|TRBJ1-2|TRBV28
CASSLQGNYGYTF
TGTGCCAGCAGCCTACAGGGTAACTATGGCTACACCTTC
>once|NA|TRBJ1-1|TRBV27
CASSLVVWGDEAFF
TGTGCCAGCAGTTTAGTGGTATGGGGAGATGAAGCTTTCTTT
>NA|NA|TRBJ1-2|TRBV7-8
CASTTAASNYGYTF
TGTGCCAGTACAACAGCTGCATCTAACTATGGCTACACCTTC
>NA|TRBD1|TRBJ1-5|TRBV28
CASRKGGGQPQHF
TGTGCCAGCAGGAAAGGGGGCGGGCAGCCCCAGCATTTT
>NA|TRBD1|TRBJ1-2|TRBV27
CASSYLGAGTGLNGYTF
TGTGCCAGCAGTTACCTCGGAGCCGGGACAGGCCTTAATGGCTACACCTTC
>NA|NA|TRBJ1-2|TRBV19
CASSILTGRGAYGYTF
TGTGCCAGTAGTATATTGACGGGTCGGGGGGCTTATGGCTACACCTTC
>NA|NA|TRBJ1-2|TRBV10-3
CAIYIEGGYGYTF
TGTGCCATCTACATCGAAGGGGGCTATGGCTACACCTTC
>NA|TRBD1|TRBJ1-1|TRBV18
CASSPAGTGDTEAFF
TGTGCCAGCTCACCAGCAGGGACAGGGGACACTGAAGCTTTCTTT
>NA|NA|TRBJ2-2|TRBV4-1
CASSETRGTRTGELFF
TGCGCCAGCAGCGAAACCCGTGGGACACGAACCGGGGAGCTGTTTTTT
>many|NA|TRBJ1-2|TRBV2
CASSRDRPGGGYTF
TGTGCCAGCAGCCGAGACAGACCGGGTGGTGGCTACACCTTC
>NA|TRBD2|TRBJ2-1|TRBV5-1
CASSSLAGGWAEQFF
TGCGCCAGCAGCTCTCTAGCGGGGGGATGGGCTGAGCAGTTCTTC
>NA|TRBD1|TRBJ2-2|TRBV9
CASSARTGTHTGELFF
TGTGCCAGCAGCGCCCGGACAGGGACCCACACCGGGGAGCTGTTTTTT
>NA|TRBD2|TRBJ2-5|TRBV5-6
CASSPERTSGKETQYF
TGTGCCAGCAGCCCGGAAAGGACTAGCGGTAAAGAGACCCAGTACTTC
>NA|NA|TRBJ1-1|TRBV7-9
CASSRGGPALHTEAFF
TGTGCCAGCAGCCGGGGAGGGCCAGCGCTCCACACTGAAGCTTTCTTT
>NA|NA|TRBJ1-3|TRBV19
CASSIQDGSGNTIYF
TGTGCCAGTAGTATACAGGATGGGTCTGGAAACACCATATATTTT
>NA|NA|TRBJ2-2|TRBV6-5
CASAKAGELFF
TGTGCCAGCGCGAAAGCCGGGGAGCTGTTTTTT
>NA|NA|TRBJ1-2|TRBV6-5
CASTQITGSTYGYTF
TGTGCCAGCACCCAGATCACAGGGTCAACCTATGGCTACACCTTC
>NA|TRBD1|TRBJ2-2|TRBV11-3
CASSLSSWGQGYTGELFF
TGTGCCAGCAGTCTAAGTTCATGGGGACAGGGCTACACCGGGGAGCTGTTTTTT
>few|NA|TRBJ2-1|TRBV29-1
CSVARDTYNEQFF
TGCAGCGTTGCCCGGGACACCTACAATGAGCAGTTCTTC
>NA|NA|TRBJ2-7|TRBV3-1/TRBV3-2
CASSQDPYDGFYEQYF
TGTGCCAGCAGCCAAGATCCCTACGACGGGTTTTACGAGCAGTACTTC
>NA|TRBD2|TRBJ2-5|TRBV3-1/TRBV3-2
CASSQATSGGETQYF
TGTGCCAGCAGCCAAGCGACTAGCGGGGGAGAGACCCAGTACTTC
>few|TRBD2|TRBJ2-1|TRBV16
CASSPSTSGGNLNEQFF
TGTGCCAGCAGCCCCTCGACTAGCGGGGGGAATCTCAATGAGCAGTTCTTC
>NA|TRBD2|TRBJ2-3|TRBV29-1
CSVVASGGTDTQYF
TGCAGCGTTGTGGCTAGCGGGGGCACAGATACGCAGTATTTT
>NA|NA|TRBJ1-1|TRBV20-1
CSASPLTEAFF
TGCAGTGCTAGCCCCCTGACTGAAGCTTTCTTT
>NA|NA|TRBJ1-1|TRBV25-1
CVTGTGTEAFF
TGTGTTACAGGAACAGGGACTGAAGCTTTCTTT
>NA|TRBD1|TRBJ2-7|TRBV6-1
CASSAVIGGTGRGEQYF
TGTGCCAGCAGTGCAGTGATTGGGGGGACAGGGAGGGGCGAGCAGTACTTC
>NA|TRBD1|TRBJ1-5|TRBV7-8
CASSQLQGALGQPQHF
TGTGCCAGCAGTCAACTTCAGGGGGCGTTAGGTCAGCCCCAGCATTTT
>NA|NA|TRBJ1-2|TRBV9
CASSVDQWNYGYTF
TGTGCCAGCAGCGTAGATCAGTGGAACTATGGCTACACCTTC
>NA|NA|TRBJ1-4|TRBV7-9
CASSLDSYNEKLFF
TGTGCCAGCAGCCTGGACAGTTATAATGAAAAACTGTTTTTT
>NA|TRBD2|TRBJ2-1|TRBV5-1
CASSSSGGPRSYNEQFF
TGCGCCAGCAGCTCTAGCGGGGGGCCACGCTCCTACAATGAGCAGTTCTTC
>few|NA|TRBJ2-1|TRBV9
CASSVGSGRNEQFF
TGTGCCAGCAGCGTAGGTTCAGGGCGCAATGAGCAGTTCTTC
>NA|NA|TRBJ2-7|TRBV4-1
CASSQGETYEQYF
TGCGCCAGCAGCCAGGGCGAAACCTACGAGCAGTACTTC
>once|NA|TRBJ2-1|TRBV11-3
CASSLDRGAPEQFF
TGTGCCAGCAGCTTAGACAGGGGCGCCCCGGAGCAGTTCTTC
>NA|NA|TRBJ2-5|TRBV3-1/TRBV3-2
CASSFQAGGWQETQYF
TGTGCCAGCAGCTTCCAAGCCGGGGGATGGCAAGAGACCCAGTACTTC
>NA|NA|TRBJ1-5|TRBV30
CAWSGDITQPQHF
TGTGCCTGGAGTGGGGACATCACTCAGCCCCAGCATTTT
>once|NA|TRBJ2-3|TRBV7-8
CASSDRGIGTDTQYF
TGTGCCAGCAGCGATAGGGGTATTGGCACAGATACGCAGTATTTT
>NA|TRBD1|TRBJ1-2|TRBV10-3
CAISATGTGVGYTF
TGTGCCATCAGTGCGACCGGGACAGGGGTTGGCTACACCTTC
>once|NA|TRBJ1-1|TRBV9
CASSEYTTEAFF
TGTGCCAGCAGCGAGTACACCACTGAAGCTTTCTTT
>few|NA|TRBJ1-5|TRBV2
CASNRQVNNQPQHF
TGTGCCAGCAACCGACAGGTGAATAATCAGCCCCAGCATTTT
>NA|TRBD1|TRBJ1-5|TRBV27
CASSFPDRAYQPQHF
TGTGCCAGCAGTTTTCCCGACAGGGCGTATCAGCCCCAGCATTTT
>NA|NA|TRBJ1-6|TRBV2
CASSWGVLYNSPLHF
TGTGCCAGCAGTTGGGGGGTTTTATATAATTCACCCCTCCACTTT
>NA|NA|TRBJ1-2|TRBV28
CASSFTGNYGYTF
TGTGCCAGCAGTTTCACAGGGAACTATGGCTACACCTTC
>NA|TRBD1|TRBJ1-4|TRBV6-2/TRBV6-3
CASSYPGGREKLFF
TGTGCCAGCAGTTACCCAGGGGGCCGAGAAAAACTGTTTTTT
>NA|NA|TRBJ1-2|TRBV19
CASSIDPGRGYGYTF
TGTGCCAGTAGTATAGATCCAGGGAGGGGATATGGCTACACCTTC
>NA|NA|TRBJ1-3|TRBV18
CASSPISRGEGNTIYF
TGTGCCAGCTCACCAATTTCCCGGGGAGAGGGAAACACCATATATTTT
>NA|NA|TRBJ1-2|TRBV6-5
CASSYDSGYGYTF
TGTGCCAGCAGTTACGACAGTGGCTATGGCTACACCTTC
>NA|TRBD1|TRBJ1-4|TRBV12-3/TRBV12-4
CASSWDRDEKLFF
TGTGCCAGCAGTTGGGACAGGGACGAAAAACTGTTTTTT